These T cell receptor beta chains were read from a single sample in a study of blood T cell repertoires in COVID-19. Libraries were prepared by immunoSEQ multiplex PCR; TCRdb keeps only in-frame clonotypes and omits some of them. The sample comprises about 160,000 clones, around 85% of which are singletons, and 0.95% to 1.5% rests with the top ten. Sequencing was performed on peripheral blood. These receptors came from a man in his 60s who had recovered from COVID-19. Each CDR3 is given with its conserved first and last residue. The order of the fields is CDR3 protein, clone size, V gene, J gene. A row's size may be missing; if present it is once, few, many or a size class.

CDR3: CASGWGREQYF; size: NA; V: TRBV27; J: TRBJ2-7
CDR3: CASREGLEAFF; size: NA; V: TRBV2; J: TRBJ1-1
CDR3: CASSLNRGSSPLHF; size: NA; V: TRBV4-1; J: TRBJ1-6
CDR3: CASMQGINTGELFF; size: NA; V: TRBV9; J: TRBJ2-2
CDR3: CASSLVETGAYEQYF; size: NA; V: TRBV5-1; J: TRBJ2-7
CDR3: CASSSSGTSGDTQYF; size: once; V: TRBV5-1; J: TRBJ2-3
CDR3: CASSDGTGGDQPQHF; size: NA; V: TRBV18; J: TRBJ1-5
CDR3: CASSATGQGEQYF; size: NA; V: TRBV9; J: TRBJ2-7
CDR3: CASSVVPRTGSGNTIYF; size: NA; V: TRBV6-2/TRBV6-3; J: TRBJ1-3
CDR3: CASRVGLAGGQETQYF; size: NA; V: TRBV7-2; J: TRBJ2-5
CDR3: CASSKGQGPNEKLFF; size: NA; V: TRBV7-3; J: TRBJ1-4
CDR3: CASSTDLYGYTF; size: NA; V: TRBV19; J: TRBJ1-2
CDR3: CASSVKGQNYEQYF; size: NA; V: TRBV9; J: TRBJ2-7
CDR3: CAFKSRGPETQYF; size: NA; V: TRBV30; J: TRBJ2-5
CDR3: CASSPPRDSRQETQYF; size: NA; V: TRBV18; J: TRBJ2-5
CDR3: CASSGDSGLRLNTEAFF; size: NA; V: TRBV11-2; J: TRBJ1-1
CDR3: CAIGDPTQNTEAFF; size: NA; V: TRBV10-3; J: TRBJ1-1
CDR3: CASSLVLVTGVSSGNTIYF; size: NA; V: TRBV7-2; J: TRBJ1-3
CDR3: CASSLAGQGPLGYGYTF; size: NA; V: TRBV5-4; J: TRBJ1-2
CDR3: CASSRDRRSGNTIYF; size: NA; V: TRBV6-5; J: TRBJ1-3
CDR3: CASTIASEASYEQFF; size: NA; V: TRBV5-1; J: TRBJ2-1
CDR3: CASSPDRGWSGELFF; size: NA; V: TRBV7-8; J: TRBJ2-2
CDR3: CASSPTASNEKLFF; size: NA; V: TRBV5-1; J: TRBJ1-4
CDR3: CASSPGGVAYNSPLHF; size: NA; V: TRBV7-2; J: TRBJ1-6
CDR3: CASSLVGVGFNEQFF; size: NA; V: TRBV7-2; J: TRBJ2-1
CDR3: CASRRWGDRIKETQYF; size: NA; V: TRBV27; J: TRBJ2-5
CDR3: CASTGRAYGYTF; size: NA; V: TRBV19; J: TRBJ1-2
CDR3: CSVGTGGLTEAFF; size: NA; V: TRBV29-1; J: TRBJ1-1
CDR3: CASSLWSSGGAQYF; size: NA; V: TRBV27; J: TRBJ2-5
CDR3: CASSPGGPDTGELFF; size: NA; V: TRBV3-1/TRBV3-2; J: TRBJ2-2
CDR3: CASSSGQSASNEQFF; size: NA; V: TRBV5-4; J: TRBJ2-1
CDR3: CASSLGLDTQYF; size: NA; V: TRBV7-2; J: TRBJ2-3
CDR3: CASSQGAGRENSPLHF; size: NA; V: TRBV4-2; J: TRBJ1-6
CDR3: CASSPVTHAGQGRSSPLHF; size: NA; V: TRBV18; J: TRBJ1-6
CDR3: CASSLGTSGTPYEQYF; size: NA; V: TRBV5-5; J: TRBJ2-7
CDR3: CASRGSGAFEVSQYF; size: NA; V: TRBV6-6; J: TRBJ2-5
CDR3: CASSLKSGTRYRSYNEQFF; size: NA; V: TRBV3-1/TRBV3-2; J: TRBJ2-1
CDR3: CASSFDTGESSYEQYF; size: NA; V: TRBV11-2; J: TRBJ2-7
CDR3: CASAPSGTYNEQFF; size: NA; V: TRBV6-5; J: TRBJ2-1
CDR3: CASSLGGNYGYTF; size: NA; V: TRBV11-2; J: TRBJ1-2
CDR3: CASSLAPADRGSGYTF; size: NA; V: TRBV9; J: TRBJ1-2
CDR3: CASSLAKQSSYNEQFF; size: NA; V: TRBV5-6; J: TRBJ2-1
CDR3: CASSDPPGGASSEQFF; size: NA; V: TRBV10-1; J: TRBJ2-1
CDR3: CASSSGENSPLHF; size: NA; V: TRBV12-3/TRBV12-4; J: TRBJ1-6
CDR3: CASSSGVEGYEQYF; size: NA; V: TRBV7-9; J: TRBJ2-7
CDR3: CASSFVRDTQYF; size: NA; V: TRBV7-2; J: TRBJ2-3
CDR3: CASSLFNRSHHTEAFF; size: NA; V: TRBV7-6; J: TRBJ1-1
CDR3: CASSSETGRTDTQYF; size: NA; V: TRBV6-5; J: TRBJ2-3
CDR3: CASSQERGGANTGELFF; size: NA; V: TRBV4-1; J: TRBJ2-2